Listed below are T cell receptor beta chains from one sample, sequenced in a study of T cells in Graves' hyperthyroidism and ophthalmopathy. TCRdb re-derived calls from the multiplex PCR reads in MiXCR, one entry per CDR3 protein. Among roughly 560,000 distinct CDR3 sequences, about 14% were seen once, and the ten largest hold 4.3%. Sequenced: blood. Receptors originate from a woman in her thirties or forties with Graves' ophthalmopathy. Each CDR3 is given with its conserved first and last residue. The D gene is left open where the match is weak.

V gene: TRBV2; D gene: NA; J gene: TRBJ1-1; CDR3 protein: CASGGLRTYMNTEAFF
V gene: TRBV6-1; D gene: NA; J gene: TRBJ2-5; CDR3 protein: CASSPGTKEGETQYF
V gene: TRBV5-1; D gene: TRBD1; J gene: TRBJ1-6; CDR3 protein: CASSGAGQLNSPLHF
V gene: TRBV11-3; D gene: NA; J gene: TRBJ1-2; CDR3 protein: CASSLSRGSNYGYTF
V gene: TRBV6-5; D gene: NA; J gene: TRBJ2-7; CDR3 protein: CASSYYGQSYEQYF
V gene: TRBV6-2/TRBV6-3; D gene: TRBD1; J gene: TRBJ2-7; CDR3 protein: CASSTDRGTYEQYF
V gene: TRBV29-1; D gene: NA; J gene: TRBJ1-1; CDR3 protein: CSVGGDREAVNTEAFF
V gene: TRBV14; D gene: TRBD2; J gene: TRBJ2-2; CDR3 protein: CASSQSPGLAGVSNTGELFF
V gene: TRBV20-1; D gene: NA; J gene: TRBJ2-1; CDR3 protein: CSGGQSYNEQFF
V gene: TRBV29-1; D gene: NA; J gene: TRBJ2-7; CDR3 protein: CSVEKRGFVSYEQYF
V gene: TRBV10-1; D gene: NA; J gene: TRBJ2-2; CDR3 protein: CASREGQNTGELFF
V gene: TRBV28; D gene: NA; J gene: TRBJ2-5; CDR3 protein: CASNSMGVVTQYF
V gene: TRBV18; D gene: TRBD1; J gene: TRBJ1-2; CDR3 protein: CASSQDEGQGAFGYTF
V gene: TRBV6-1; D gene: NA; J gene: TRBJ1-1; CDR3 protein: CASSLTSNTEAFF
V gene: TRBV29-1; D gene: NA; J gene: TRBJ1-2; CDR3 protein: CSVGEGYTF
V gene: TRBV11-1; D gene: TRBD2; J gene: TRBJ2-5; CDR3 protein: CASSFSSGQETQYF
V gene: TRBV2; D gene: NA; J gene: TRBJ1-5; CDR3 protein: CASKVGGPEPQHF
V gene: TRBV27; D gene: TRBD1; J gene: TRBJ2-7; CDR3 protein: CASSWFGRTGPYEQYF
V gene: TRBV19; D gene: TRBD1; J gene: TRBJ1-1; CDR3 protein: CASSMTGGRTEAFF